The sequence of this T cell receptor (beta chain) was determined in a study of cytomegalovirus exposure and HLA in healthy donors. As for the study in general: The study placed approximately 81% of its roughly 410 genotyped donors in the Caucasian-associated ancestry cluster. The study's findings and limits: A later analysis reportedly found that, within productive TCRs, an Asian-associated ancestry cluster had fewer N-insertions than the mean observed across the roughly 700 donors.

Germline lookup yields CDR1 SNHLY and CDR2 FYNNEI. The V gene lost 6 bases and the J gene lost 10 bases, with 13 bases spanning the gap. The CDR3 length is 12 residues. In the case of this clone: Its cognate antigen is unknown.

It was with 60 Vbeta and 13 Jbeta primers that the PCR ran. Original processing notes: Among the unique TCR beta chains that a later analysis counted, about 81 million in all, about 11 million were shared. Profiled with immunoSEQ multiplex PCR; TCRdb holds only in-frame clones, not every one. V and J calls and clone size follow that table, whereas D and trimming were derived from the DNA. The repertoire holds 130,000 or so clones, with roughly four fifths as singletons. The rearrangement joins TRBV2 to TRBJ2-1; the D gene is possibly TRBD1 (6 bases). The sequenced sample was PBMCs. This sequence was found in a woman between 55 and 75 years old in good health and CMV-seronegative. The CDR3 is CASSPDRPEQFF. The CDR3 nucleotides are TGTGCCAGCAGCCCGGACAGACCCGAGCAGTTCTTC.